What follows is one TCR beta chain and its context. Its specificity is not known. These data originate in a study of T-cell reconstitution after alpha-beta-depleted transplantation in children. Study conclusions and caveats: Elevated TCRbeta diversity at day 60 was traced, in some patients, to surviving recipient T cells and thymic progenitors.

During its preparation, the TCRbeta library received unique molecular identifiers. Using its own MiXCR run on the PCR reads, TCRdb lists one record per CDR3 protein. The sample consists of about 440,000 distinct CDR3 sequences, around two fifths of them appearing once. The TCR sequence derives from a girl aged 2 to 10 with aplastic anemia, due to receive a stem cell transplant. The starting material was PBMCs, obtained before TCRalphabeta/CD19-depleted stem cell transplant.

In nucleotides, the CDR3 is TGTGCCAGCAGCCAAGATCTGGGGTCCCAAACTGGGGCCAACGTCCTGACTTTC. Encoded protein: CASSQDLGSQTGANVLTF. The chain couples TRBV4-2 to TRBJ2-6; D is unclear. This CDR3 has 18 amino acids. V was pared by 0 bases and J by 2 bases, with 14 bases between. CDR1 LGHNA and CDR2 YNFKEQ come from the germline V gene.